This T cell receptor (beta chain) was profiled in a study of shared clonotypes between healthy human individuals. Sequenced by immunoSEQ multiplex PCR; TCRdb stores in-frame clones only, minus some. The table includes under 600,000 clones, more than 95% detected once. Positively selected for CCR7, the CD45RO-negative cells used as naive CD8 cells excluded terminally differentiated effector memory CD45RA+ cells. The germline V and J ends were trimmed by 1 base and 2 bases, with 7 bases remaining between them. The length of the CDR3 is 14 residues. Germline loops: CDR1 MGHDK, CDR2 SYGVNS. V gene TRBV25-1 combines with J gene TRBJ2-3, with D unclear. The receptor's source is a man aged 25 to 45 in good health. The sample was naive CD8+ T cells sorted from blood. CDR3 amino acids: CASSESSDTDTQYF. The CDR3 region has the DNA TGTGCCAGCAGTGAATCTAGTGACACAGATACGCAGTATTTT.